This is a list of T cell receptor beta chains from one sample in a study of patients and donors after allogeneic stem cell transplantation. Using its own MiXCR run on the RT-PCR reads, TCRdb lists one record per CDR3 protein. The sample includes about 160,000 distinct CDR3 sequences, about 24% of them seen just once. The sample comprised blood, either unsorted or a sorted T cell fraction (not recorded which). The receptors shown here come from a human donor who was either an allogeneic HSCT recipient or a stem cell or donor lymphocyte infusion donor (not recorded which). It is not recorded whose cells these are; they may come from a transplant donor. Both conserved end residues are part of each CDR3. The order of the fields is clone size, D gene, J gene, V gene, CDR3 protein, CDR3 DNA. A D gene is named only where the DNA matches it firmly. For some rows the clone size is stated as once, few or many, or as a class when expanded; others skip it.

clone size: few
D gene: -
J gene: TRBJ2-1
V gene: TRBV5-1
CDR3 protein: CASSADSPTEQFF
CDR3 DNA: TGCGCCAGCAGCGCAGACTCCCCCACTGAGCAGTTCTTC

clone size: many
D gene: -
J gene: TRBJ1-5
V gene: TRBV12-3/TRBV12-4
CDR3 protein: CASSVWGNQPQHF
CDR3 DNA: TGTGCCAGCAGCGTATGGGGCAATCAGCCCCAGCATTTT

clone size: -
D gene: -
J gene: TRBJ2-3
V gene: TRBV30
CDR3 protein: CAWSPLTRSSTDTQYF
CDR3 DNA: TGTGCCTGGAGTCCTCTGACTAGATCTAGCACAGATACGCAGTATTTT

clone size: once
D gene: TRBD2
J gene: TRBJ2-1
V gene: TRBV29-1
CDR3 protein: CSLMPGLANKQFF
CDR3 DNA: TGCAGCCTGATGCCGGGACTAGCGAACAAGCAGTTCTTC

clone size: -
D gene: -
J gene: TRBJ2-1
V gene: TRBV11-3
CDR3 protein: CASSLDSGVGNEQFF
CDR3 DNA: TGTGCCAGCAGCTTAGATTCAGGGGTAGGCAATGAGCAGTTCTTC

clone size: few
D gene: -
J gene: TRBJ2-1
V gene: TRBV12-3/TRBV12-4
CDR3 protein: CASSLGWKGYEQFF
CDR3 DNA: TGTGCCAGCAGTTTAGGCTGGAAGGGTTATGAGCAGTTCTTC

clone size: -
D gene: TRBD1
J gene: TRBJ2-2
V gene: TRBV6-5
CDR3 protein: CASSYSNPGQGRTGELFF
CDR3 DNA: TGTGCCAGCAGTTACTCGAACCCGGGACAGGGAAGGACCGGGGAGCTGTTTTTT

clone size: -
D gene: TRBD1
J gene: TRBJ2-7
V gene: TRBV28
CDR3 protein: CASSIPRDRFFSYEQYF
CDR3 DNA: TGTGCCAGCAGCATACCTAGGGACAGATTCTTCTCCTACGAGCAGTACTTC

clone size: -
D gene: -
J gene: TRBJ2-5
V gene: TRBV21-1
CDR3 protein: CASSKAGGETQYF
CDR3 DNA: TGTGCCAGCAGCAAAGCGGGGGGGGAGACCCAGTACTTC

clone size: -
D gene: TRBD2
J gene: TRBJ2-2
V gene: TRBV10-3
CDR3 protein: CATGTRNTGELFF
CDR3 DNA: TGTGCCACCGGGACTAGAAACACCGGGGAGCTGTTTTTT

clone size: few
D gene: -
J gene: TRBJ1-1
V gene: TRBV14
CDR3 protein: CASSQEVPQGNTEAFF
CDR3 DNA: TGTGCCAGCAGCCAAGAAGTTCCACAGGGGAACACTGAAGCTTTCTTT

clone size: few
D gene: -
J gene: TRBJ2-4
V gene: TRBV20-1
CDR3 protein: CSAHRWSKNIQYF
CDR3 DNA: TGCAGTGCCCACCGGTGGTCCAAAAACATTCAGTACTTC

clone size: -
D gene: TRBD2
J gene: TRBJ2-7
V gene: TRBV3-1
CDR3 protein: CASSQDAFGTSDEQYF
CDR3 DNA: TGTGCCAGCAGCCAAGATGCCTTTGGGACTAGCGACGAGCAGTACTTC

clone size: few
D gene: -
J gene: TRBJ1-1
V gene: TRBV6-2/TRBV6-3
CDR3 protein: CASSYVWTEAFF
CDR3 DNA: TGTGCCAGCAGTTACGTGTGGACTGAAGCTTTCTTT

clone size: -
D gene: -
J gene: TRBJ2-5
V gene: TRBV29-1
CDR3 protein: CSVVIVGSGETQYF
CDR3 DNA: TGCAGCGTTGTCATCGTTGGGTCGGGGGAGACCCAGTACTTC

clone size: few
D gene: TRBD1
J gene: TRBJ2-5
V gene: TRBV29-1
CDR3 protein: CSVVDRGETQYF
CDR3 DNA: TGCAGCGTTGTGGACAGGGGAGAGACCCAGTACTTC

clone size: few
D gene: -
J gene: TRBJ1-1
V gene: TRBV12-3/TRBV12-4
CDR3 protein: CASTPTGRPNTEAFF
CDR3 DNA: TGTGCCAGCACCCCGACGGGGCGGCCCAACACTGAAGCTTTCTTT

clone size: few
D gene: -
J gene: TRBJ2-3
V gene: TRBV5-1
CDR3 protein: CASSQQGDRTDTQYF
CDR3 DNA: TGCGCCAGCAGCCAACAGGGAGATAGGACAGATACGCAGTATTTT

clone size: few
D gene: TRBD1
J gene: TRBJ1-1
V gene: TRBV5-1
CDR3 protein: CASSLPGTENEAFF
CDR3 DNA: TGCGCCAGCAGCTTACCCGGGACAGAGAATGAAGCTTTCTTT

clone size: many
D gene: -
J gene: TRBJ1-1
V gene: TRBV20-1
CDR3 protein: CSARGGSVGTEAFF
CDR3 DNA: TGCAGTGCTAGAGGAGGCAGTGTGGGCACTGAAGCTTTCTTT

clone size: few
D gene: TRBD1
J gene: TRBJ1-5
V gene: TRBV30
CDR3 protein: CAWSRDRTSFSNQPQHF
CDR3 DNA: TGTGCCTGGAGCCGGGACAGGACTAGCTTTAGCAATCAGCCCCAGCATTTT

clone size: -
D gene: -
J gene: TRBJ2-7
V gene: TRBV4-3
CDR3 protein: CASSQSGKRYEQYF
CDR3 DNA: TGCGCCAGCAGCCAATCCGGGAAGCGATACGAGCAGTACTTC

clone size: once
D gene: -
J gene: TRBJ2-3
V gene: TRBV10-3
CDR3 protein: CAIGDGGSDTQYF
CDR3 DNA: TGTGCCATCGGGGACGGGGGTAGCGATACGCAGTATTTT

clone size: -
D gene: -
J gene: TRBJ2-5
V gene: TRBV7-3
CDR3 protein: CASSLNPPQETQYF
CDR3 DNA: TGTGCCAGCAGCTTAAACCCCCCGCAAGAGACCCAGTACTTC

clone size: -
D gene: TRBD1
J gene: TRBJ2-2
V gene: TRBV3-1
CDR3 protein: CASSPRTGKAGELFF
CDR3 DNA: TGTGCCAGCAGCCCTCGGACAGGGAAGGCCGGGGAGCTGTTTTTT

clone size: few
D gene: -
J gene: TRBJ2-1
V gene: TRBV28
CDR3 protein: CASSWDKDLTWVSYNEQFF
CDR3 DNA: TGTGCCAGCAGCTGGGACAAAGACCTAACGTGGGTTTCCTACAATGAGCAGTTCTTC

clone size: -
D gene: -
J gene: TRBJ2-7
V gene: TRBV27
CDR3 protein: CASSFAPPTGDYEQYF
CDR3 DNA: TGTGCCAGCAGTTTTGCTCCCCCGACGGGAGACTACGAGCAGTACTTC

clone size: few
D gene: TRBD1
J gene: TRBJ1-1
V gene: TRBV7-6
CDR3 protein: CASSLQGVGPMNTEAFF
CDR3 DNA: TGTGCCAGCAGCTTACAGGGGGTCGGCCCGATGAACACTGAAGCTTTCTTT

clone size: many
D gene: -
J gene: TRBJ1-5
V gene: TRBV20-1
CDR3 protein: CSAQGGSNQPQHF
CDR3 DNA: TGCAGTGCGCAGGGCGGGAGCAATCAGCCCCAGCATTTT